This T cell receptor beta chain is from a study of blood T cell repertoires in COVID-19. Study information: The United States, Italy and Spain supplied acute and convalescent COVID-19 samples. T cells, B-cell-depleted T cells, or PBMCs supplied cDNA or gDNA.

Authors' analysis steps: Reference gene primers were amplified, and this amplification served to estimate nucleated cell counts. This table comes from immunoSEQ multiplex PCR, and its TCRdb copy is limited to in-frame clones, with some not included. The V and J calls and clone size were taken over from that table, and D and trimming were inferred from the DNA. The sample records roughly 98,000 clones, approximately 92% being singletons. This clone was counted a single time. Sequenced input: peripheral blood. This TCR was sampled from a woman aged 55-69 years with active COVID-19.

The DNA for the CDR3 is TGTGCCAGCAGTACCGGACAGGGTGGCTACACCTTC. Protein sequence: CASSTGQGGYTF. The chain is built from TRBV27 and TRBJ1-2; 8 nucleotides line up with TRBD1. Unmatched junction bases numbered 3, after V lost 5 bases and J lost 7 bases. The CDR3 has 12 amino acids. Germline V lookup: CDR1 MNHEY, CDR2 SMNVEV (reference sequence).